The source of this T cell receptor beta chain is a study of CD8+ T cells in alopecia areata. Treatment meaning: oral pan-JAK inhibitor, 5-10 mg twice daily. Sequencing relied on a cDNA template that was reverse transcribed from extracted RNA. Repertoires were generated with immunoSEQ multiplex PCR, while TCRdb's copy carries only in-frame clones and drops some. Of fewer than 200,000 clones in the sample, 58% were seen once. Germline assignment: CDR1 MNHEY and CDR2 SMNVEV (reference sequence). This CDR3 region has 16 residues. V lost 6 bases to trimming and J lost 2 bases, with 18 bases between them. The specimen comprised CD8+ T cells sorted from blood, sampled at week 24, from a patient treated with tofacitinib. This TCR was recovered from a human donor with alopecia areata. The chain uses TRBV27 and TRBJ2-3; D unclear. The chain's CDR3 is CASRSLTTLLTDTQYF. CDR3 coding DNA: TGTGCCAGCAGGAGCCTAACTACCCTACTCACAGATACGCAGTATTTT.